This TCR beta chain originates from a study of T cell responses to AZD1222 COVID-19 vaccine. V was clipped by 1 base and J by 1 base, with 22 bases between them. The germline gives CDR1 LNHNV, CDR2 YYDKDF (reference sequence). The CDR3 loop spans 19 amino acids. The protocol was immunoSEQ multiplex PCR, while the TCRdb copy is restricted to in-frame clones and leaves out a portion. This table holds 150,000 or so clones, over 75% found once. Study results and limitations: Reports say nearly half of spike-specific TCRs go after unmutated variant regions. Researchers took repertoire samples only after the peak T cell response had come.

Worth noting for this clone: The antigen remains undetermined.

This TCR came from an adult in good health. The sample consisted of peripheral blood, taken on day 0 of AZD1222 vaccination. The chain couples TRBV15 to TRBJ2-5; a weak D match, TRBD2 (7 bases). The CDR3 loop reads CATSRGTGYGGGIQETQYF. The CDR3 nucleotides read TGTGCCACCAGCAGAGGTACCGGGTACGGCGGGGGCATCCAAGAGACCCAGTACTTC.